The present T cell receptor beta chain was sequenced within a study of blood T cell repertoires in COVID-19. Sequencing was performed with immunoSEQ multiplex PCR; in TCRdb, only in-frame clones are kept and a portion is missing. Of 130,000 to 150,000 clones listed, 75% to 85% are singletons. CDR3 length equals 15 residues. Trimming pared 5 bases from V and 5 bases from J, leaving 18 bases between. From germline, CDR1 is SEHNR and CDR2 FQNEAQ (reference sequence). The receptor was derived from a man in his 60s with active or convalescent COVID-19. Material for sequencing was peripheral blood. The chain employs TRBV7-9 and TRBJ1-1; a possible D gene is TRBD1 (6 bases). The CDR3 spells CASSLHQGRKTEAFF. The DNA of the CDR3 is TGTGCCAGCAGCCTGCACCAGGGGAGAAAGACTGAAGCTTTCTTT.